This paragraph reports one TCR beta chain. In the original analysis: From reference gene primer amplification, estimates of nucleated cell counts were derived. Data came from immunoSEQ multiplex PCR; TCRdb stores just in-frame clones and leaves some out. The D gene and trimming were derived from the DNA, and the V and J assignments and clone size from that table. Of approximately 21,000 clones listed, roughly 89% are singletons. The data derive from a study of blood T cell repertoires in COVID-19. Study as a whole: In each case, the material was cDNA or gDNA derived from T cells, B-cell-depleted T cells, or PBMCs.

This TCR was sampled from a woman over 75 with active COVID-19. The sample was peripheral blood.

Here the CDR3 reads CASSDTSGAGTDTQYF. In nucleotides, the CDR3 is TGTGCCAGCAGTGACACTAGCGGGGCCGGCACAGATACGCAGTATTTT. This chain uses TRBV6-4 with TRBJ2-3; TRBD2 agrees at 10 bases. J gave up 1 base and V 2 bases, and 3 bases lay outside the gene matches. Per the germline V gene, CDR1 is MRHNA and CDR2 is SNTAGT. The CDR3 runs to 16 residues.